This T cell receptor (beta chain) comes out of a study of early T cells in non-severe SARS-CoV-2 infection. Each CDR3 protein gets one entry after TCRdb re-called the 5' RACE reads with MiXCR. This sample has around 70,000 distinct CDR3 sequences, with 9.5% to 15% found just once. Losses at the gene ends were 4 bases for V and 0 bases for J; bases not matched to a gene: 3. CDR1 is MGHRA and CDR2 is YSYEKL in the germline V gene. The CDR3 is 16 amino acids. The material sequenced was whole blood. The clonotype originates from an adult who was a healthcare worker with PCR-confirmed SARS-CoV-2 infection or an uninfected control (not recorded which). The J gene is TRBJ2-1, the V gene TRBV4-1; TRBD2 aligns across 10 bases. The CDR3 region has the DNA TGCGCCAGCAGCCCCGGACTAGCGGACTCCTACAATGAGCAGTTCTTC. Amino acids: CASSPGLADSYNEQFF.